These T cell receptor beta chains were read from a single sample in a study of early T cells in non-severe SARS-CoV-2 infection. TCRdb analysed the 5' RACE reads with MiXCR anew, one entry per CDR3 protein. The sample shows roughly 41,000 distinct CDR3 sequences, around 6.1% of them seen only once. Sequencing input: whole blood. The receptors shown here come from an adult who was a healthcare worker with PCR-confirmed SARS-CoV-2 infection or an uninfected control (not recorded which). The CDR3 runs from the conserved cysteine through the conserved F or W. D genes are given only for firm matches. The size field is filled for only some rows; it gives once, few, many or a size class.

d_call clone_size j_call v_call cdr3_aa cdr3_nt
TRBD1 many TRBJ1-2 TRBV5-6 CASSPLGGVGYGYTF TGTGCCAGCAGCCCGCTAGGGGGCGTTGGCTATGGCTACACCTTC
- many TRBJ1-1 TRBV27 CASSLLEGTEAFF TGTGCCAGCAGTTTATTAGAGGGCACTGAAGCTTTCTTT
- many TRBJ2-6 TRBV15 CATSRDSRRSGANVLTF TGTGCCACCAGCAGAGATAGCAGGAGATCTGGGGCCAACGTCCTGACTTTC
- - TRBJ2-7 TRBV20-1 CSAKAPGVQGPEQYF TGCAGTGCTAAAGCCCCAGGTGTACAAGGGCCCGAGCAGTACTTC
- many TRBJ2-4 TRBV7-2 CASSLGGPGDIQYF TGTGCCAGCAGCTTAGGGGGCCCGGGGGACATTCAGTACTTC
TRBD1 many TRBJ2-4 TRBV10-3 CAISERTGEQNIQYF TGTGCCATCAGTGAAAGGACAGGGGAACAAAACATTCAGTACTTC
- - TRBJ1-4 TRBV4-1 CASSQATGVNEKLFF TGCGCCAGCAGCCAAGCGACGGGGGTCAATGAAAAACTGTTTTTT
TRBD1 many TRBJ1-1 TRBV30 CAWGGILYRGGTEAFF TGTGCCTGGGGAGGGATACTCTACAGGGGCGGGACTGAAGCTTTCTTT
TRBD2 many TRBJ2-7 TRBV11-2 CASSAGLALSYEQYF TGTGCCAGCAGCGCAGGACTAGCACTCTCCTACGAGCAGTACTTC
TRBD2 many TRBJ2-1 TRBV7-2 CASRLRSSGGANEQFF TGTGCCAGCAGGCTTAGATCTAGCGGGGGAGCTAATGAGCAGTTCTTC
- many TRBJ2-7 TRBV11-2 CASTSGIIYEQYF TGTGCCAGCACCTCAGGGATTATCTACGAGCAGTACTTC
TRBD1 few TRBJ1-1 TRBV2 CASRFLGTGKETEAFF TGTGCCAGCCGGTTCCTCGGGACAGGGAAGGAAACTGAAGCTTTCTTT
- many TRBJ1-3 TRBV30 CAWGQTASGNTIYF TGTGCCTGGGGACAGACAGCCTCTGGAAACACCATATATTTT
- few TRBJ1-2 TRBV12-3/TRBV12-4 CASSLDRFGYTF TGTGCCAGCAGTCTGGATCGGTTTGGCTACACCTTC